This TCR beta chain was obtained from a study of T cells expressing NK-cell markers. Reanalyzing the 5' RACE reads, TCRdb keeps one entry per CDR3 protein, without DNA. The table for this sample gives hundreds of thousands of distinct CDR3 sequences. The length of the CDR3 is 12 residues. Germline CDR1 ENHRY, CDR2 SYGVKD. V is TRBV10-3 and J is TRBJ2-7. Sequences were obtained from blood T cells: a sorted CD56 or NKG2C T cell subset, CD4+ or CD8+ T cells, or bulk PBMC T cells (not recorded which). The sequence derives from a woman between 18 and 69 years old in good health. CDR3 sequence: CAGGRSSYEQYF.